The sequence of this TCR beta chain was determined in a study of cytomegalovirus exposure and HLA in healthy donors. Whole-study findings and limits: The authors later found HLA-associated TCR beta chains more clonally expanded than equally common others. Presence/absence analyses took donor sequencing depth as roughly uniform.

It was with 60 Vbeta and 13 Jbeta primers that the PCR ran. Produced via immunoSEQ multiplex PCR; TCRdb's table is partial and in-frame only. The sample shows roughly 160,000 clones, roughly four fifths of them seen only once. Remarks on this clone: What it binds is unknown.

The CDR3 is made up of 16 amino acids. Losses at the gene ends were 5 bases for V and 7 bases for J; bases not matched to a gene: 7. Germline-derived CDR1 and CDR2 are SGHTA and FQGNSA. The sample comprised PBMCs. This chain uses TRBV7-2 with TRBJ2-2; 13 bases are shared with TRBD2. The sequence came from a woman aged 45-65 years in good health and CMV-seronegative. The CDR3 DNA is TGTGCCAGCAGCGACCGGACTAGCGGGAGAGGCGGGGAGCTGTTTTTT. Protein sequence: CASSDRTSGRGGELFF.